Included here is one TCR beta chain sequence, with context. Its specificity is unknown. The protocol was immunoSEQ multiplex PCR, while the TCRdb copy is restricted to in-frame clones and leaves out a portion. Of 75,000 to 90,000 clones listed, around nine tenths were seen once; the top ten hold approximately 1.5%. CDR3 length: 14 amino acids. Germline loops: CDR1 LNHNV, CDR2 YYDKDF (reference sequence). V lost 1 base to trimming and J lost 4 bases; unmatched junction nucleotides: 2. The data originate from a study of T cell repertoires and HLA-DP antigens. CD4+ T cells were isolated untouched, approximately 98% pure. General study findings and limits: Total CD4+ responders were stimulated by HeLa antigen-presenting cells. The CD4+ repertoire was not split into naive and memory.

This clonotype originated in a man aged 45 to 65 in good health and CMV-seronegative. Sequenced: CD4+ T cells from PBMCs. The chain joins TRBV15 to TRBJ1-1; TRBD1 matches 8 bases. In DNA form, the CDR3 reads TGTGCCACCAGCAGAGGACAGGGGAGCACTGAAGCTTTCTTT. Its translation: CATSRGQGSTEAFF. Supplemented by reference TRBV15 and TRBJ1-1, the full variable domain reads DAMVIQNPRYQVTQFGKPVTLSCSQTLNHNVMYWYQQKSSQAPKLLFHYYDKDFNNEADTPDNFQSRRPNTSFCFLDIRSPGLGDTAMYLCATSRGQGSTEAFFGQGTRLTVV.